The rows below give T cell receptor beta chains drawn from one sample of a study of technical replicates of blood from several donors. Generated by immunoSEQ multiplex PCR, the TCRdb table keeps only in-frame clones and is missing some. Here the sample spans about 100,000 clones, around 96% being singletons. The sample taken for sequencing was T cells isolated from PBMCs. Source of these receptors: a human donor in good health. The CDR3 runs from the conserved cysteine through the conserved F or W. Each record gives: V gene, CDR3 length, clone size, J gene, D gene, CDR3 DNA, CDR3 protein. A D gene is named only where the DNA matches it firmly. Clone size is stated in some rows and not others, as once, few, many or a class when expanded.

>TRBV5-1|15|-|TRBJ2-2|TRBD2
TGCGCCAGCAGCGGGACTAGCGGGAGTGCCGGGGAGCTGTTTTTT
CASSGTSGSAGELFF
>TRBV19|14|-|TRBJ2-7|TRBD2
TGTGCCAGTAGTACCGGGGGGTCCTCCTACGAGCAGTACTTC
CASSTGGSSYEQYF
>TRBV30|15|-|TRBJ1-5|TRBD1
TGTGCCTGGAGTGTCACAGGGGTTCAGAATCAGCCCCAGCATTTT
CAWSVTGVQNQPQHF
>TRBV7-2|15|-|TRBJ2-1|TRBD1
TGTGCCAGCAGCAACCGGGACAGGGGCATCCATGAGCAGTTCTTC
CASSNRDRGIHEQFF
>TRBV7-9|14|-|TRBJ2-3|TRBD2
TGTGCCAGCAGCACTACTAGCGGCACAGATACGCAGTATTTT
CASSTTSGTDTQYF
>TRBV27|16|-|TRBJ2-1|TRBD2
TGTGCCAGCAGTCTAGAAACTAGCGGGCCCTACAATGAGCAGTTCTTC
CASSLETSGPYNEQFF
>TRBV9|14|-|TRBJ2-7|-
TGTGCCAGCAGCGTAGCAGAGGGGGGGTACGAGCAGTACTTC
CASSVAEGGYEQYF
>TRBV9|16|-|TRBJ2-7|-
TGTGCCAGCAGCGATACCTCCACGGACATCCCCTACGAGCAGTACTTC
CASSDTSTDIPYEQYF
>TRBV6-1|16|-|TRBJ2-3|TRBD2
TGTGCCAGCAGTGAAGTCCCTTGGACTAGCGTAGATACGCAGTATTTT
CASSEVPWTSVDTQYF
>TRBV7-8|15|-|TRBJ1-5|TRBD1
TGTGCCAGCAGCTTAGGTGGGACAGACCTTATCCCCCAGCATTTT
CASSLGGTDLIPQHF
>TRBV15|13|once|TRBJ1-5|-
TGTGCCACCAGCATCCAGAGAGGTCAGCCCCAGCATTTT
CATSIQRGQPQHF
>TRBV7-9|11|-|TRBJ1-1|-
TGTGCCAGCAGGGAGAGTACTGAAGCTTTCTTT
CASRESTEAFF
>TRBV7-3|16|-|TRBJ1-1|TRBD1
TGTGCCAGCAGCCCCATGGACAGGCTAATGAACACTGAAGCTTTCTTT
CASSPMDRLMNTEAFF
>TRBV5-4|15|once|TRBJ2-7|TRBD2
TGTGCCAGCAGCTTGTCCAGCGGGGTAACCTACGAGCAGTACTTC
CASSLSSGVTYEQYF
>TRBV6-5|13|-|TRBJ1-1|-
TGTGCCAGCAGTTACTCCAATCCCACTGAAGCTTTCTTT
CASSYSNPTEAFF
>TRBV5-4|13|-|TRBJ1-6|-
TGTGCCAGCAGCTTGGGACTGAATTCACCCCTCCACTTT
CASSLGLNSPLHF
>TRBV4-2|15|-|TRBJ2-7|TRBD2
TGTGCCAGCAGCCAAGAAACTAGCGGGGCGGGAGAGCAGTACTTC
CASSQETSGAGEQYF
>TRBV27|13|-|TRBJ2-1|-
TGTGCCAGCAGTTCCACTAGCTACAATGAGCAGTTCTTC
CASSSTSYNEQFF
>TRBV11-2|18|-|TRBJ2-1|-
TGTGCCAGCAGCTTAGATAGGGAGCGGAACCGAAAGTACAATGAGCAGTTCTTC
CASSLDRERNRKYNEQFF
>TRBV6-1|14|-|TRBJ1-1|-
TGTGCCAGCAGTGAATCTGCAGAGAACACTGAAGCTTTCTTT
CASSESAENTEAFF
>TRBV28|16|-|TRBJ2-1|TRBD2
TGTGCCACCGATGACGTTGCGGGAGGGTTCCACAATGAGCAGTTCTTC
CATDDVAGGFHNEQFF
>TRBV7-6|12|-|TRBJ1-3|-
TGTGCCAGCAGCGCCCTTCAGGACACCATATATTTT
CASSALQDTIYF
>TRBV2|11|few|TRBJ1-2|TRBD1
TGTGCCAGCGGACAGGGCTATGGCTACACCTTC
CASGQGYGYTF
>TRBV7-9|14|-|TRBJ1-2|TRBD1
TGTGCCAGCAGCCACCGGGACAGGGGTACAGGCTACACCTTC
CASSHRDRGTGYTF
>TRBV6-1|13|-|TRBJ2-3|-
TGTGCCAGCAGCGAACTTAGCACAGATACGCAGTATTTT
CASSELSTDTQYF
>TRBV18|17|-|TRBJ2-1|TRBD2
TGTGCCAGCTCACTGTCTCCCCTAGCGGGAGGGGACAATGAGCAGTTCTTC
CASSLSPLAGGDNEQFF
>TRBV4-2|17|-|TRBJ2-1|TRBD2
TGTGCCAGCAGCCAACCTATAGCGGGTAGCTCCTACAATGAGCAGTTCTTC
CASSQPIAGSSYNEQFF
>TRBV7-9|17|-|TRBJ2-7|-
TGTGCCAGCAGCTTTTTTCCCTGGCCAAACCCAATATACGAGCAGTACTTC
CASSFFPWPNPIYEQYF
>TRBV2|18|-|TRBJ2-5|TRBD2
TGTGCCAGCAGTGAATACCGGGGACTAGCGGGGGGTCAAGAGACCCAGTACTTC
CASSEYRGLAGGQETQYF
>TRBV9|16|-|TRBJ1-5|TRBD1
TGTGCCAGCAGCGCTGAGGGGGCGTATAGCAATCAGCCCCAGCATTTT
CASSAEGAYSNQPQHF
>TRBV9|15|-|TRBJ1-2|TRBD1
TGTGCCAGCAGCGCAACGCAGGGGGCGCCGAATGGCTACACCTTC
CASSATQGAPNGYTF
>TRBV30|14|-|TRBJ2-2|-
TGTGCCTGGACCCAAATGGCGGGCACCGGGGAGCTGTTTTTT
CAWTQMAGTGELFF
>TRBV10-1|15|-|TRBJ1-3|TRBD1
TGCGCCAGCAGTGGCAGACAGGGGGAGGCCAACACCATATATTTT
CASSGRQGEANTIYF
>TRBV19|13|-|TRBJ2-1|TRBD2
TGTGCAACCCGCGGGAGGGCCCACAATGAGCAGTTCTTC
CATRGRAHNEQFF
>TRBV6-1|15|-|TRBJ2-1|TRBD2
TGTGCCAGCTTGGGACTAGCGGAGGGAAACAATGAGCAGTTCTTC
CASLGLAEGNNEQFF